This is a list of T cell receptor beta chains from one sample in a study of T cells in localized non-small cell lung cancer. Using immunoSEQ multiplex PCR, the repertoire was profiled, and TCRdb retains in-frame clones only, with some absent. The sample has approximately 10,000 clones, 85% to 95% seen once. Sample: peripheral blood, taken before any cancer treatment. These TCRs come from an older male donor with stage III lung adenocarcinoma. Each CDR3 is given with its conserved first and last residue. Fields, in order: V gene, D gene, J gene, clone size, CDR3 protein, CDR3 DNA. The D gene is left open where the match is weak. The size field is filled for only some rows; it gives once, few, many or a size class.

TRBV7-8	TRBD2	TRBJ2-7	NA	CASSSWTSGASYEQYF	TGTGCCAGCAGCTCTTGGACTAGCGGGGCCTCCTACGAGCAGTACTTC
TRBV9	TRBD2	TRBJ2-7	NA	CASSGLGSGSYEQYF	TGTGCCAGCAGCGGCTTGGGAAGCGGGAGCTACGAGCAGTACTTC
TRBV7-9	NA	TRBJ1-1	NA	CASSPQGGLSTEAFF	TGTGCCAGCAGTCCCCAAGGAGGGTTGAGCACTGAAGCTTTCTTT
TRBV29-1	NA	TRBJ2-2	NA	CSANAQGRGSHTGELFF	TGCAGCGCGAACGCGCAGGGAAGGGGGTCCCACACCGGGGAGCTGTTTTTT
TRBV6-1	NA	TRBJ2-7	NA	CASTWGRSYEQYF	TGTGCCAGCACATGGGGGAGGTCCTACGAGCAGTACTTC
TRBV6-5	NA	TRBJ1-5	NA	CASKGNSYSNQPQHF	TGTGCCAGCAAAGGAAACAGCTATAGCAATCAGCCCCAGCATTTT
TRBV6-1	NA	TRBJ1-5	NA	CASSEGSNQPQHF	TGTGCCAGCAGTGAGGGTAGCAATCAGCCCCAGCATTTT
TRBV6-5	TRBD2	TRBJ2-7	NA	CASSYWASGTYEQYF	TGTGCCAGCAGTTACTGGGCTAGCGGGACCTACGAGCAGTACTTC
TRBV30	NA	TRBJ1-2	once	CAWSVLGGDYGYTF	TGTGCCTGGAGTGTACTAGGGGGAGACTATGGCTACACCTTC
TRBV9	NA	TRBJ1-1	few	CASSVKVQGEAFF	TGTGCCAGCAGCGTCAAAGTACAGGGAGAAGCTTTCTTT
TRBV25-1	NA	TRBJ2-1	NA	CASSEVARDEQFF	TGTGCCAGCAGTGAAGTAGCCCGGGATGAGCAGTTCTTC
TRBV6-6	TRBD2	TRBJ2-7	NA	CASSYSWGLAYEQYF	TGTGCCAGCAGTTACTCGTGGGGACTAGCCTACGAGCAGTACTTC
TRBV6-1	NA	TRBJ2-7	NA	CASSEGSLGYTEQYF	TGTGCCAGCAGTGAAGGATCCCTCGGATACACCGAGCAGTACTTC
TRBV5-5	TRBD1	TRBJ2-2	NA	CASSFGQGDTGELFF	TGTGCCAGCAGTTTTGGACAGGGTGACACCGGGGAGCTGTTTTTT
TRBV5-1	NA	TRBJ2-7	NA	CARSWEGPGAGEQYF	TGCGCCCGCAGCTGGGAGGGCCCGGGGGCGGGGGAGCAGTACTTC
TRBV7-7	TRBD2	TRBJ2-5	NA	CASSLAGGRSRETQYF	TGTGCCAGCAGCTTAGCTGGCGGGAGGTCTAGAGAGACCCAGTACTTC
TRBV2	TRBD1	TRBJ1-2	NA	CASSEGGTALYGYTF	TGTGCCAGCAGTGAAGGAGGGACAGCTCTTTATGGCTACACCTTC
TRBV29-1	NA	TRBJ2-7	NA	CSVRETYEQYF	TGCAGCGTCCGGGAGACCTACGAGCAGTACTTC
TRBV28	TRBD1	TRBJ1-2	NA	CASGKGTVTSGYTF	TGTGCCAGCGGAAAGGGGACAGTCACTTCTGGCTACACCTTC
TRBV16	NA	TRBJ2-7	NA	CASSHYRTAYEQYF	TGTGCCAGCAGCCATTACCGGACTGCCTACGAGCAGTACTTC
TRBV7-8	NA	TRBJ2-7	once	CASSLVIPDGIGYEQYF	TGTGCCAGCAGCTTAGTGATCCCAGACGGGATCGGGTACGAGCAGTACTTC
TRBV7-2	NA	TRBJ2-7	NA	CASSLSYEQYF	TGTGCCAGCAGCTTGAGCTACGAGCAGTACTTC
TRBV10-2	NA	TRBJ1-4	NA	CASARGPEKLFF	TGCGCCAGCGCCAGAGGCCCCGAAAAACTGTTTTTT
TRBV21-1	NA	TRBJ1-5	NA	CASETGTRILAQHF	NA
TRBV27	TRBD2	TRBJ2-1	NA	CASSLSTVSLAGGREQFF	TGTGCCAGCAGTTTATCAACAGTCAGTCTAGCGGGAGGTCGTGAGCAGTTCTTC
TRBV6-1	NA	TRBJ2-1	NA	CASSGSPVAAQYNGQFF	TGTGCCAGCAGTGGTTCCCCTGTAGCGGCGCAATACAATGGGCAGTTCTTC
TRBV11-1	TRBD1	TRBJ2-7	NA	CASSLDRGLGEQYF	TGTGCCAGCAGCTTGGACAGGGGATTGGGGGAGCAGTACTTC
TRBV27	TRBD1	TRBJ1-2	NA	CASRSQRTGSYGYTF	TGTGCCAGCAGAAGTCAGAGGACAGGGTCCTATGGCTACACCTTC
TRBV5-1	TRBD2	TRBJ2-7	NA	CASSFGGAQSYEQYF	TGCGCCAGCAGCTTCGGGGGGGCCCAGTCCTACGAGCAGTACTTC
TRBV6-6	NA	TRBJ1-6	once	CASTLDSGNSPLHF	TGTGCCAGCACCTTAGACAGCGGGAATTCACCCCTCCACTTT